This TCR beta chain was found in a study of T cells in localized non-small cell lung cancer. Some clones are missing from TCRdb's copy, which holds only in-frame ones; the method was immunoSEQ multiplex PCR. Here the sample spans some 85,000 clones, less than 85% being singletons. Study findings and constraints: Tumor trailed uninvolved adjacent lung in T cell clonality, which peaked there.

V lost 2 bases and J lost 7, with 14 bases in between. The CDR3 has 15 amino acids. Germline values: CDR1 MNHNY, CDR2 SVGAGI (reference sequence). To note about this clone: Its antigen is currently unknown.

The sequences come from PBMCs, collected before any cancer treatment. This clonotype was sampled from a man aged 35 to 69 with stage II squamous cell lung carcinoma. The chain couples TRBV6-6 to TRBJ2-2; a weak D match, TRBD1 (8 bases). CDR3 residues: CASSYPTGEGGELFF. The CDR3 bases are TGTGCCAGCAGTTACCCGACAGGGGAGGGCGGGGAGCTGTTTTTT.